This T cell receptor (beta chain) was documented in a study of blood T cells in healthy people across ages. In the study overall: Per two T cells, template switching captured roughly one barcoded beta molecule.

This CDR3 is 15 amino acids long. The V and J ends lost 4 bases and 3 bases, in that order; junction bases with no gene match: 6. CDR1 SGHRS and CDR2 YFSETQ come from the germline V gene. Primed by a sample-barcoded 5' primer and a J-beta primer mix, a second PCR proceeded for about 6 to 12 cycles. Each cDNA molecule carried a tag from a template-switch adaptor that contained 12 random nucleotides. TCRdb reanalysed the 5' RACE reads using MiXCR and keeps one entry per CDR3 protein. This sample has 1.5 million to 2 million distinct CDR3 sequences; 28% occur once, and the top ten carry more than 6%. General study findings and limits: More naive CD4+ cells and higher diversity marked long-lived donors relative to aged donors. In older individuals, TCR beta diversity per million T cells was lower, falling roughly linearly with age.

For this clonotype: The antigen remains undetermined.

This TCR was recovered from a woman aged 25 to 39 in good health. The rearrangement links TRBV5-1 to TRBJ2-2, with 7 bases identical to TRBD1. Sequencing input: blood. Here the CDR3 DNA reads TGCGCCAGCAGCACCCCGACAGGGTACACCGGGGAGCTGTTTTTT. Translation: CASSTPTGYTGELFF.